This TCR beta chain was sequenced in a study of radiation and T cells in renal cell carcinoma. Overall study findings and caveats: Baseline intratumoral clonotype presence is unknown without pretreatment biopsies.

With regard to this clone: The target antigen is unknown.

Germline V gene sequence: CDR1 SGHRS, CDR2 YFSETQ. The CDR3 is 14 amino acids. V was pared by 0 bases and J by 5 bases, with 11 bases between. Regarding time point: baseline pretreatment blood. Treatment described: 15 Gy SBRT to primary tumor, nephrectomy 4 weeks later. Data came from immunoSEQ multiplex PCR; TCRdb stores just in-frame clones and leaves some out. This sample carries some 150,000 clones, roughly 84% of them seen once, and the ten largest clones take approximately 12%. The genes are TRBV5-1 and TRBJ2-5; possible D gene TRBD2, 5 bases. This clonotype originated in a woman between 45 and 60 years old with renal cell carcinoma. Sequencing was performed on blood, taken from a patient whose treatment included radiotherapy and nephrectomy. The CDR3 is CASSLGLPPETQYF. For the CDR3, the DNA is TGCGCCAGCAGCTTGGGACTACCTCCGGAGACCCAGTACTTC.